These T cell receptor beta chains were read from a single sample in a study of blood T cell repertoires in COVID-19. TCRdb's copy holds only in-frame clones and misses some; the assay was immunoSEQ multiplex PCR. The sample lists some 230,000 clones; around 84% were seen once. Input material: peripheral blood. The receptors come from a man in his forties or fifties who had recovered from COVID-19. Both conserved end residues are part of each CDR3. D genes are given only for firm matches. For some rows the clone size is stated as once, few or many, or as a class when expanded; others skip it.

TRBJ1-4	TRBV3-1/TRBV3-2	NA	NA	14	CASSQRGGGEKLFF	TGTGCCAGCAGCCAACGGGGTGGGGGGGAAAAACTGTTTTTT
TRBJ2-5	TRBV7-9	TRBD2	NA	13	CASSLGGSETQYF	TGTGCCAGCAGCTTAGGCGGGAGCGAGACCCAGTACTTC
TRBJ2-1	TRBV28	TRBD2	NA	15	CASSTPAGGDNEQFF	TGTGCCAGCTCGACTCCAGCGGGAGGGGACAATGAGCAGTTCTTC
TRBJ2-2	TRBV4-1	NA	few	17	CASSQAGLSANTGELFF	TGCGCCAGCAGCCAAGCGGGCCTTAGCGCGAACACCGGGGAGCTGTTTTTT
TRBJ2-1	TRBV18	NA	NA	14	CASSPQWAGGEQFF	TGTGCCAGCTCACCACAATGGGCCGGTGGTGAGCAGTTCTTC
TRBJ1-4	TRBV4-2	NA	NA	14	CASRAGGENEKLFF	TGTGCCAGCAGAGCTGGGGGGGAAAATGAAAAACTGTTTTTT
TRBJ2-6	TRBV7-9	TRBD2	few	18	CASSPRRREASGANVLTF	TGTGCCAGCAGCCCCAGAAGACGGGAGGCAAGTGGGGCCAACGTCCTGACTTTC
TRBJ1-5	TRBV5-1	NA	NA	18	CASSFTGPGTLSNQPQHF	TGCGCCAGCAGCTTTACTGGGCCAGGGACACTCAGCAATCAGCCCCAGCATTTT
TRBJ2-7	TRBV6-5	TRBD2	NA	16	CASSYSLAASSYEQYF	TGTGCCAGCAGTTACTCCCTAGCGGCGAGCTCCTACGAGCAGTACTTC
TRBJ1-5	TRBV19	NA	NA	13	CASSIGWNQPQHF	TGTGCCAGTAGTATCGGTTGGAATCAGCCCCAGCATTTT
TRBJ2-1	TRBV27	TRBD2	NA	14	CASSPGGLAGAQFF	TGTGCCAGCAGTCCCGGAGGACTAGCGGGAGCGCAGTTCTTC
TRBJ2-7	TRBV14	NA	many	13	CASSRTEMSEQYF	TGTGCCAGCAGCCGGACAGAAATGTCCGAGCAGTACTTC
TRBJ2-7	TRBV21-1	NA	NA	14	CASSTIGQGNEQYF	TGTGCCAGCAGCACTATAGGACAGGGGAACGAGCAGTACTTC
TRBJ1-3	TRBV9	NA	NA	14	CASSVEGAGNTIYF	TGTGCCAGCAGCGTAGAAGGGGCCGGAAACACCATATATTTT
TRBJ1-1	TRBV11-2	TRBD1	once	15	CASSLLTGGKTEAFF	TGTGCCAGCAGCCTCCTGACAGGGGGGAAAACTGAAGCTTTCTTT
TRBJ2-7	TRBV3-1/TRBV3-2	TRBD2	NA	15	CASSHWASGAGEQYF	TGTGCCAGCAGCCATTGGGCTAGCGGAGCCGGGGAGCAGTACTTC
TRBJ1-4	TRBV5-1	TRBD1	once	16	CASRLVPTGGNEKLFF	TGCGCCAGCAGATTGGTCCCGACAGGGGGCAATGAAAAACTGTTTTTT
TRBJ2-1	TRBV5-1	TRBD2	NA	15	CASLAVAGAYNEQFF	TGCGCCAGCTTGGCTGTAGCGGGAGCCTACAATGAGCAGTTCTTC
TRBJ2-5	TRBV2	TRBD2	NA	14	CASRPGLAGETQYF	TGTGCCAGCAGGCCTGGACTAGCCGGGGAGACCCAGTACTTC
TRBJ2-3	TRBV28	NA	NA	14	CASSLASTTDTQYF	TGTGCCAGCAGTTTGGCTAGCACCACAGATACGCAGTATTTT
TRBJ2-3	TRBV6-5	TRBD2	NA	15	CASRQGAGAGDTQYF	TGTGCCAGCAGGCAGGGAGCGGGAGCCGGAGATACGCAGTATTTT
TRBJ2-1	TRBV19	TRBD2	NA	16	CASSPPGLAGSNEQFF	TGTGCCAGTAGTCCACCGGGACTAGCGGGATCTAATGAGCAGTTCTTC
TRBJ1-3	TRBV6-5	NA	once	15	CASSYSWVGGNTIYF	TGTGCCAGCAGTTACTCGTGGGTCGGGGGAAACACCATATATTTT
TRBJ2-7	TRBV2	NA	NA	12	CASRVPYYEQYF	TGTGCCAGCAGGGTCCCCTACTACGAGCAGTACTTC
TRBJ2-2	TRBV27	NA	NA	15	CASSVGVGNTGELFF	TGTGCCAGCAGTGTCGGAGTAGGAAACACCGGGGAGCTGTTTTTT
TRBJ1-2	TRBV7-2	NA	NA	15	CASSLKAGANYGYTF	TGTGCCAGCAGCTTAAAGGCAGGGGCGAACTATGGCTACACCTTC
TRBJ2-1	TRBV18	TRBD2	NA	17	CASSPAETSGINSEQFF	TGTGCCAGCTCACCCGCCGAGACTAGCGGGATAAACTCTGAGCAGTTCTTC
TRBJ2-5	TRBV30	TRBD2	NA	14	CAWGPGLAGETQYF	TGTGCCTGGGGACCAGGACTAGCGGGAGAGACCCAGTACTTC
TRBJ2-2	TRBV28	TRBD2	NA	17	CASSLPGTSANTGELFF	TGTGCCAGCAGCCTTCCCGGGACTAGCGCGAACACCGGGGAGCTGTTTTTT
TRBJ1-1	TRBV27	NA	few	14	CASSSLTENTEAFF	TGTGCCAGCAGTTCCTTGACAGAAAACACTGAAGCTTTCTTT
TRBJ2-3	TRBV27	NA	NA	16	CASSLRGSGPTDTQYF	TGTGCCAGCAGTTTAAGGGGTAGCGGACCCACAGATACGCAGTATTTT
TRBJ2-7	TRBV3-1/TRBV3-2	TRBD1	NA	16	CASSDQDRGGSYEQYF	TGTGCCAGCAGCGACCAAGACAGGGGGGGCTCCTACGAGCAGTACTTC
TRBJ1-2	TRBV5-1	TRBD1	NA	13	CASSPTGAGGYTF	TGCGCCAGCAGCCCAACAGGGGCCGGAGGCTACACCTTC
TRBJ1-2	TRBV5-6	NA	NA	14	CASSFLGVNYGYTF	TGTGCCAGCAGCTTTTTGGGCGTAAACTATGGCTACACCTTC
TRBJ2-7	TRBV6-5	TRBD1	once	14	CASSKDRGLYEQYF	TGTGCCAGCAGCAAGGACAGGGGGCTGTACGAGCAGTACTTC
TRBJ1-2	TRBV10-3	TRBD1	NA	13	CAIRDRGSNGYTF	TGTGCCATCAGGGACAGGGGCTCGAATGGCTACACCTTC
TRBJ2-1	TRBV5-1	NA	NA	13	CASSLSNYNEQFF	TGCGCCAGCAGCTTATCTAACTACAATGAGCAGTTCTTC